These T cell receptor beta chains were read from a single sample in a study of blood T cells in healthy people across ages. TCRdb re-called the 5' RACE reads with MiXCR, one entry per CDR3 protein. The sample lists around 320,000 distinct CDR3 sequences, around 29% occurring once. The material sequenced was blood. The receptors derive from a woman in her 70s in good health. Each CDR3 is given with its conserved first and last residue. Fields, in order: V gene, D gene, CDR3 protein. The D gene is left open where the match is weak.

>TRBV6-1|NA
CASSANPRSEQFF
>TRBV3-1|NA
CASSQVRVGSGETQYF
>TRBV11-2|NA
CASRSPLGKETQYF
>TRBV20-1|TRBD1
CSATETGARSYEQYF
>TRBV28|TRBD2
CASDDRTSGVYEQFF
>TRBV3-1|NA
CASSQRLGDTQYF
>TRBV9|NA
CASSVTALSAEQYF
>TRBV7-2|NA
CASSADIEETQYF
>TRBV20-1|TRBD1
CSAIDRGGYTEAFF
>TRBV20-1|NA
CSAKRGAGAGGEQFF
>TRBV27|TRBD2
CASKPGLERGEQYF
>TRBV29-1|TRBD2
CSVIGLAEGYEQYF
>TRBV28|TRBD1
CASSFIPGGSYEQYF
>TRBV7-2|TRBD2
CASSFRPLAGVYEQYF
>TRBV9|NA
CASGALLASYNEQFF
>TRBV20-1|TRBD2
CSARRLAGGSPDTQYF
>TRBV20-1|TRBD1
CSGATGVYEQYF
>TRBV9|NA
CASSVEVRGNTIYF
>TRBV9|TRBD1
CASSEGQGWETQYF
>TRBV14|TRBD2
CAGSPTGLVVTEQFF
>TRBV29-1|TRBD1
CSVGRPRDRGPYEQYF
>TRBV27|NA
CASSLSDTGYGGYTF
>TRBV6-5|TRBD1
CASSRDRGFAEAFF
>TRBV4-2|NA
CASSQDLRAIKTDTQYF
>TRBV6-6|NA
CASSSISGNTIYF
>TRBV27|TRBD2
CASSSLLLAGGKYEQYF
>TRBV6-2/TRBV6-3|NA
CASRLSKGYNEQFF
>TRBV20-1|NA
CSARFPISSSYEQYF
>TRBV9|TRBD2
CASAGTSGGNEQFF
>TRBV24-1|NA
CATSDWADGANVLTF
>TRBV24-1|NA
CATSFRETQYF
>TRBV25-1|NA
CASSELDYQETQYF
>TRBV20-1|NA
CSARDDSGHSYNEQFF
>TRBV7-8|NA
CASSLGQRNIQYF
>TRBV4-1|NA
CASSQAGVSGANVLTF
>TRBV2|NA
CASSFPSPKGYTGELFF
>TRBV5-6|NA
CASSLLGGQSNTEAFF
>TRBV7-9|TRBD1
CASSRDRSVGANVLTF
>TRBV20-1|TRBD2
CSARDLAVQETQYF
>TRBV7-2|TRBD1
CASSLTGPSATGIAYEQYF
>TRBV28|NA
CASRGGGNKNEQFF
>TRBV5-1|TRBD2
CASSEETGTSGYEQYF
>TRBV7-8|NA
CASRPAGTYNSPLHF
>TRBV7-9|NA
CASSLAGSYGYTF
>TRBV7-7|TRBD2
CACSPLGSGRWDEQFF
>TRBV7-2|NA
CASSATGSSTGELFF